The T cell receptor (beta chain) described here comes from a study of graft-versus-host responses after intestinal transplantation. CDR1 is SGHAT, CDR2 FQNNGV, per germline. J gave up 0 bases and V 3 bases, and 3 bases lay outside the gene matches. This CDR3 spans 15 amino acids. In this sample, this clone turned up once. Clones were sequenced by immunoSEQ multiplex PCR, and TCRdb holds only the in-frame ones, with some missing. The table lists about 12,000 clones, over 85% of them singletons. The TCR originated in a human patient who received an intestinal transplant, so some T cells may come from the graft donor. Sequenced material: PBMCs, taken roughly 1,000 days after intestinal transplantation. This chain links TRBV11-2 with TRBJ2-7, with 9 bases identical to TRBD1. CDR3 bases: TGTGCCAGCAGCTTGACAGGGGGTAGCTCCTACGAGCAGTACTTC. It translates to CASSLTGGSSYEQYF. The full variable domain, with the rest looked up from reference TRBV11-2 and TRBJ2-7, is EAGVAQSPRYKIIEKRQSVAFWCNPISGHATLYWYQQILGQGPKLLIQFQNNGVVDDSQLPKDRFSAERLKGVDSTLKIQPAKLEDSAVYLCASSLTGGSSYEQYFGPGTRLTVT.